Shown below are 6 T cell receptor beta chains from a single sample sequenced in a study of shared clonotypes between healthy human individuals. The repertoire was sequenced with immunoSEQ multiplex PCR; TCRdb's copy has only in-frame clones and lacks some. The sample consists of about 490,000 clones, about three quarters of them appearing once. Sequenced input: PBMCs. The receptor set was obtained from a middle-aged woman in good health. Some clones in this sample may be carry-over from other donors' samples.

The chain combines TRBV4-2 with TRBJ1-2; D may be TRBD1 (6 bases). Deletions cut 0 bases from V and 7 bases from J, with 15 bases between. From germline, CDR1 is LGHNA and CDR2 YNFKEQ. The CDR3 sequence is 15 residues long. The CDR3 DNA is TGTGCCAGCAGCCAAGACGACCCGGGGGCGTCTGGCTACACCTTC. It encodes CASSQDDPGASGYTF.

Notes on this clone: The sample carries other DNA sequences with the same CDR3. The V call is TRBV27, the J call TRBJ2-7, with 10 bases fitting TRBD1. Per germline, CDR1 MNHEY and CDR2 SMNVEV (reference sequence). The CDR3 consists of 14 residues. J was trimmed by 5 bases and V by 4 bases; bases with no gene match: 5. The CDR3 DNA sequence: TGTGCCAGCAGTTCGGGACAGGGGCCCCACGAGCAGTACTTC. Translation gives CASSSGQGPHEQYF.

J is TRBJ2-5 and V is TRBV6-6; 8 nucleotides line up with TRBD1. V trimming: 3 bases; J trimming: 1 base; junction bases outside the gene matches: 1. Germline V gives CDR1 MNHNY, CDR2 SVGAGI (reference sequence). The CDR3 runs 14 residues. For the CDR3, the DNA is TGTGCCAGCAGTTATACAGGGGGCCAAGAGACCCAGTACTTC. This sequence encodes CASSYTGGQETQYF.

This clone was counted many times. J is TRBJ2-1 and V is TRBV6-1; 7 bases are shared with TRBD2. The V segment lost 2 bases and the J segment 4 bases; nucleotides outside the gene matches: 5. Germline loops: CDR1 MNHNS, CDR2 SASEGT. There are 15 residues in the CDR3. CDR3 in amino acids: CASSEIGEGYNEQFF. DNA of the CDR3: TGTGCCAGCAGTGAAATAGGGGAGGGATACAATGAGCAGTTCTTC.

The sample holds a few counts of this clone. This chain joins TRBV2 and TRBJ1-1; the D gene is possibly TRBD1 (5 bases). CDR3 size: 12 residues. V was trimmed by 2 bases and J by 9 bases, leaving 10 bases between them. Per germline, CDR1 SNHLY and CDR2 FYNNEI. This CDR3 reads CASSEQGNQAFF. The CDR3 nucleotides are TGTGCCAGCAGTGAACAGGGAAATCAAGCTTTCTTT.

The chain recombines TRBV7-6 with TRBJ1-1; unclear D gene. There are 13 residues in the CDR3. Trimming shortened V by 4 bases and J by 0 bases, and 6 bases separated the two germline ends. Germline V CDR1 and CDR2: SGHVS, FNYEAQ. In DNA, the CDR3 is TGTGCCAGCAGCTCCGTAGTGAACACTGAAGCTTTCTTT. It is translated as CASSSVVNTEAFF.